This T cell receptor beta chain was profiled in a study of T cells in Graves' hyperthyroidism and ophthalmopathy. This clonotype was seen a handful of times. Per germline, CDR1 LGHNA and CDR2 YSLEER. The CDR3 has 15 residues. The V end was cut by 0 bases, the J end by 0 bases, with 6 bases between. Patients aged 18 to 65 with hyperthyroidism were newly diagnosed, with duration under 2 months. TCR beta CDR3 regions were amplified from RNA transcripts. A first-round RT-PCR of the TCR CDR3 used the HTBI primer set. Via MiXCR, TCRdb re-called the multiplex PCR reads, giving one row per CDR3 protein. The table lists over 700,000 distinct CDR3 sequences, 35% of them singletons.

The origin of this receptor is a woman in her forties with Graves' hyperthyroidism. The sequenced sample was blood. This rearrangement joins TRBV4-3 to TRBJ1-3; no definite D call. DNA for the CDR3: TGCGCCAGCAGCCAAGAGGAAGGCTCTGGAAACACCATATATTTT. It yields the protein CASSQEEGSGNTIYF.